The clone carrying this TCR beta chain occurred many times. Its antigen is unknown. These data come from a study of T-cell reconstitution after alpha-beta-depleted transplantation in children. Study-level results: Newly generated T cells supplied most T-cell counts and diversity one year post-transplant. Expanded graft clones numbering several hundred reportedly gave rise to alpha-beta T cells about two months after transplant.

There are 13 residues in the CDR3. V lost 1 base to trimming and J lost 4 bases, with 7 bases between them. CDR1 and CDR2 (germline): LGHDT, YNNKEL (reference sequence). Library preparation (for TCRbeta) was performed with unique molecular identifiers. From the PCR reads, TCRdb called clonotypes with MiXCR, one entry per CDR3 protein. The sample has 200,000 to 250,000 distinct CDR3 sequences; approximately 10% are singletons. V is TRBV3-1 and J is TRBJ1-1; D gene uncertain. Here the sequenced sample was PBMCs, taken before TCRalphabeta/CD19-depleted stem cell transplant. The sequence derives from a child under two years old with acute myeloid leukemia, due to receive a stem cell transplant. CDR3 nucleotides: TGTGCCAGCAGCCAAGGCCCGGGCACTGAAGCTTTCTTT. Translation gives CASSQGPGTEAFF.